The 23 T cell receptor beta chains given below trace back to one sample, sequenced in a study of Ad26.COV2.S vaccination and SARS-CoV-2 variants. Using immunoSEQ multiplex PCR, the repertoire was profiled, and TCRdb retains in-frame clones only, with some absent. The sample comprises under 500,000 clones, around 92% of which are singletons, and under 2% rests with the top ten. Regarding treatment: around 19 received Ad26.COV2.S at low or high dose, single or two shots; about 5 received placebo; per-sample allocation not given. Collection of the samples took place on day 63 after the first injection of vaccine or placebo. Sequencing was performed on peripheral blood, taken in a trial of Ad26.COV2.S vaccine versus placebo. All receptors come from a person aged 18-65 years who received the Ad26.COV2.S COVID-19 vaccine or a placebo.

This chain uses TRBV28 with TRBJ2-7, with D maybe TRBD2 (5 bases). Trimming shortened V by 8 bases and J by 0 bases, and 17 bases separated the two germline ends. The CDR3 is 15 residues long. Germline V CDR1 and CDR2: MDHEN, SYDVKM. The CDR3 DNA sequence: TGTGCCAGCCGGTCTCTCTCTCGGGACTCCTACGAGCAGTACTTC. Protein sequence: CASRSLSRDSYEQYF.

V usage is TRBV11-2 and J usage is TRBJ1-2, with a weak D call TRBD1 (6 bases). CDR1 is SGHAT and CDR2 is FQNNGV in the germline V gene. V lost 5 bases to trimming and J lost 0 bases, with 22 bases between them. CDR3 size: 18 residues. The CDR3 coding sequence is TGTGCCAGCAGCGCCCTTGACAGGCGTCAAAACTCTAACTATGGCTACACCTTC. It specifies CASSALDRRQNSNYGYTF.

The chain recombines TRBV6-6 with TRBJ2-1; 10 bases align to TRBD2. Germline V gene data show CDR1 as MNHNY and CDR2 as SVGAGI (reference sequence). The V gene end was trimmed by 5 bases and the J gene end by 2 bases; junction bases not matched to a gene: 6. The CDR3 contains 16 residues. CDR3 residues: CASSPPLAGAYNEQFF. CDR3 coding DNA: TGTGCCAGCAGTCCCCCCCTAGCGGGGGCCTACAATGAGCAGTTCTTC.

The gene calls are TRBV30 and TRBJ2-7, with TRBD1 as a possible D gene (5 bases). Deletions cut 3 bases from V and 6 bases from J, with 24 bases between. The germline V gene has CDR1 GTSNPN and CDR2 SVGIG (reference sequence). CDR3 length: 16 residues. CDR3 sequence (DNA): TGTGCCTGGAGAAGGCCGTTCGGTCCAGGGATGGGCGAGCAGTACTTC. Its translation is CAWRRPFGPGMGEQYF.

The rearrangement uses TRBV30 and TRBJ2-5; D unclear. Trimming removed 1 base at V and 3 bases at J, with 3 bases between. The CDR3 loop spans 11 amino acids. Germline V gene sequence: CDR1 GTSNPN, CDR2 SVGIG (reference sequence). CDR3 sequence reads: CAWSAEETQYF. The CDR3 DNA sequence: TGTGCCTGGAGTGCCGAAGAGACCCAGTACTTC.

This rearrangement joins TRBV5-1 to TRBJ1-6, with D unresolved. The V gene lost 0 bases and the J gene lost 5 bases, with 15 bases spanning the gap. This CDR3 spans 17 amino acids. The germline CDR1 and CDR2 sequences are SGHRS and YFSETQ. The CDR3 DNA reads TGCGCCAGCAGCTTGGAGTTCCTGGGAAAGAATAATTCACCCCTCCACTTT. Its protein product is CASSLEFLGKNNSPLHF. The whole variable domain, filled in from reference TRBV5-1 and TRBJ1-6, reads KAGVTQTPRYLIKTRGQQVTLSCSPISGHRSVSWYQQTPGQGLQFLFEYFSETQRNKGNFPGRFSGRQFSNSRSEMNVSTLELGDSALYLCASSLEFLGKNNSPLHFGNGTRLTVT.

As regards this clone: Distinct nucleotide sequences in the sample also encode this CDR3. The chain combines TRBV18 with TRBJ1-5, with TRBD1 matching over 11 bases. The CDR3 has 14 amino acids. Germline loops: CDR1 KGHSH, CDR2 LQKENI. J lost 7 bases, V lost 6 bases, and 5 bases had no gene match. CDR3 nucleotides: TGTGCCAGCTCCCCAGGGACAGGGGGACAGCCCCAGCATTTT. This translates into CASSPGTGGQPQHF. The full variable domain, rest sourced from reference TRBV18 and TRBJ1-5, is NAGVMQNPRHLVRRRGQEARLRCSPMKGHSHVYWYRQLPEEGLKFMVYLQKENIIDESGMPKERFSAEFPKEGPSILRIQQVVRGDSAAYFCASSPGTGGQPQHFGDGTRLSIL.

This clone came up once. The rearrangement links TRBV27 to TRBJ2-7; perhaps TRBD2 as D (6 bases). V was clipped by 5 bases and J by 6 bases, with 14 bases between them. CDR1 and CDR2 (germline): MNHEY, SMNVEV (reference sequence). The CDR3 loop spans 13 amino acids. The CDR3 is CASSLFGGSEQYF. In DNA, the CDR3 is TGTGCCAGCAGTCTCTTCGGGGGATCCGAGCAGTACTTC.

J is TRBJ1-4 and V is TRBV15; TRBD1 matches at 9 bases. The CDR3 is made up of 15 amino acids. Germline-derived CDR1 and CDR2 are LNHNV and YYDKDF (reference sequence). J lost 7 bases, V lost 4 bases, and 7 bases had no gene match. The CDR3 sequence: CATSTQQGAGEKLFF. In nucleotides, the CDR3 is TGTGCCACCAGCACACAACAGGGGGCCGGTGAAAAACTGTTTTTT.

The rearrangement links TRBV30 to TRBJ1-1, with D possibly matching TRBD1 (6 bases). CDR3 size: 13 residues. The V gene's germline CDR1 is GTSNPN and CDR2 SVGIG (reference sequence). With 1 base removed from V and 1 base from J, the gap between germline ends came to 7 bases. The CDR3 region is CAWSEDRNTEAFF. The CDR3 DNA reads TGTGCCTGGAGTGAGGACAGGAACACTGAAGCTTTCTTT. Using reference TRBV30 and TRBJ1-1 for the parts outside the CDR3, the full variable domain is SQTIHQWPATLVQPVGSPLSLECTVEGTSNPNLYWYRQAAGRGLQLLFYSVGIGQISSEVPQNLSASRPQDRQFILSSKKLLLSDSGFYLCAWSEDRNTEAFFGQGTRLTVV.

This chain joins TRBV21-1 and TRBJ2-3; the table's D call, TRBD2, was not checked against the DNA. TRBV21-1 is marked as a pseudogene. CDR3 length: 18 residues. The CDR3 nucleotides are TGTGCCAGCAGCGAAAGAGCGGACCCAAGGAGAGGCACAGATACGCAGTATTTT. Protein product: CASSERADPRRGTDTQYF.

This chain uses TRBV10-3 with TRBJ2-7, with 7 positions matching TRBD1. Per germline, CDR1 ENHRY and CDR2 SYGVKD. J was trimmed by 3 bases and V by 8 bases; bases with no gene match: 4. The CDR3 is 12 amino acids. The CDR3 spells CAIADRDYEQYF. The CDR3 nucleotides are TGTGCCATCGCCGACAGGGACTACGAGCAGTACTTC.

A single count supports this clone. A read error may account for a junction end that differs from germline. The V and J genes are TRBV6-1 and TRBJ2-7, with 9 positions matching TRBD1. Germline assignment: CDR1 MNHNS and CDR2 SASEGT. The CDR3 length is 15 residues. CDR3 sequence (DNA): TGTGCCAGCAGTGGAGCGGGACAGGGCTCCCACGAGCAGTACTTC. It translates to CASSGAGQGSHEQYF.

The V gene is TRBV2, the J gene TRBJ1-6, with D possibly TRBD1 on 5 matching bases. The V gene lost 5 bases and the J gene lost 9 bases, with 8 bases spanning the gap. Germline loops: CDR1 SNHLY, CDR2 FYNNEI. CDR3 length: 12 residues. The CDR3 spells CASSWGVSPLHF. The CDR3 DNA reads TGTGCCAGCAGTTGGGGGGTTTCACCCCTCCACTTT. Combining the CDR3 with reference TRBV2 and TRBJ1-6 gives the whole variable domain EPEVTQTPSHQVTQMGQEVILRCVPISNHLYFYWYRQILGQKVEFLVSFYNNEISEKSEIFDDQFSVERPDGSNFTLKIRSTKLEDSAMYFCASSWGVSPLHFGNGTRLTVT.

The V and J genes are TRBV5-4 and TRBJ1-3; tentative D call: TRBD1 (5 bases). Germline lookup yields CDR1 SGHNT and CDR2 YYREEE (reference sequence). The ends were cut back, 4 bases at V and 0 bases at J, with 20 bases in the middle. This CDR3 region has 18 residues. CDR3 nucleotide sequence: TGTGCCAGCAGCAGCACCGTTTCAGGGAGGGCCTCTGGAAACACCATATATTTT. As protein: CASSSTVSGRASGNTIYF.

This clone has more than one count but fewer than ten. The J gene is TRBJ1-5, the V gene TRBV7-9; tentatively, D is TRBD1 (6 bases). The CDR3 length is 17 residues. V gave up 1 base and J gave up 3 bases, with 16 bases separating them. Germline values: CDR1 SEHNR, CDR2 FQNEAQ (reference sequence). The CDR3 loop reads CASSLDPHRDSNQPQHF. CDR3 DNA: TGTGCCAGCAGCTTAGACCCGCACAGGGATTCCAATCAGCCCCAGCATTTT.

This chain links TRBV4-3 with TRBJ2-2; D is unresolved. The CDR3 consists of 15 residues. Germline assignment: CDR1 LGHNA and CDR2 YSLEER. Trimming removed 0 bases from V and 6 bases from J, with 11 bases in between. In nucleotides, the CDR3 is TGCGCCAGCAGCCAAGAGAGTTCTATCGCCGGGGAGCTGTTTTTT. Translation gives CASSQESSIAGELFF.

The genes are TRBV5-1 and TRBJ1-2, with D possibly matching TRBD1 (5 bases). Germline CDR1 reads SGHRS; CDR2 reads YFSETQ. The length of the CDR3 is 11 residues. Trimming cost V 2 bases and J 7 bases, with 6 bases left between them. This chain's CDR3 is CASSFGGGYTF. CDR3 in DNA: TGCGCCAGCAGCTTCGGGGGTGGCTACACCTTC.

This clone appeared once. The V call is TRBV30, the J call TRBJ1-3; 7 nucleotides agree with TRBD1. Unmatched junction bases numbered 2, after V lost 4 bases and J lost 2 bases. Germline CDR1 GTSNPN, CDR2 SVGIG (reference sequence). This CDR3 comprises 13 residues. CDR3 sequence: CAWNDRAGNTIYF. The CDR3 DNA reads as TGTGCCTGGAACGACAGGGCTGGAAACACCATATATTTT.

CDR3 coding DNA: TGTGCCAGCAGCCGTCTCGGGGGGGCATTGAGGGACACCGGGGAGCTGTTTTTT. Translation: CASSRLGGALRDTGELFF. The genes are TRBV6-2 or TRBV6-3 and TRBJ2-2, with 8 bases identical to TRBD2. CDR3 length: 18 amino acids. The V segment lost 6 bases and the J segment 3 bases; nucleotides outside the gene matches: 15. Germline CDR1 is MNHEY and CDR2 is SVGEGT.

The V and J genes are TRBV4-1 and TRBJ2-1, with 8 positions matching TRBD1. The CDR3 runs 16 residues. The trim removed 5 bases at V and 8 bases at J, leaving 14 bases unmatched. Germline loops: CDR1 MGHRA, CDR2 YSYEKL. The CDR3 bases are TGCGCCAGCAGCTCCCGGGACAGGCCGGTTTTGGATGAGCAGTTCTTC. Translation gives CASSSRDRPVLDEQFF.

This chain joins TRBV7-2 and TRBJ2-5, with TRBD2 matching over 10 bases. V gave up 1 base and J gave up 2 bases; unmatched junction bases: 4. Germline V gene lookup returns CDR1 SGHTA and CDR2 FQGNSA. CDR3 length equals 16 residues. The DNA of the CDR3 is TGTGCCAGCAGCTTAGGAGCTAGCGGGGGTCAAGAGACCCAGTACTTC. This translates into CASSLGASGGQETQYF.

V is TRBV27 and J is TRBJ2-7; 9 bases align to TRBD2. With V trimmed by 3 bases and J by 2 bases, 5 bases remained unmatched. Germline V CDR1 and CDR2: MNHEY, SMNVEV (reference sequence). The CDR3 has 15 residues. CDR3 residues: CASSFGAGGTYEQYF. The DNA for the CDR3 is TGTGCCAGCAGTTTCGGAGCGGGGGGAACCTACGAGCAGTACTTC.